This TCR beta chain comes out of a study of Graves' ophthalmopathy and Graves' hyperthyroidism. The germline gives CDR1 MNHEY, CDR2 SVGAGI. J gave up 5 bases and V 0 bases, and 10 bases lay outside the gene matches. This CDR3 is built from 17 residues. RNA transcripts were the source from which TCR beta CDR3 regions were amplified. The authors performed first-round RT-PCR with HTBI primers and then a second-round multiplex PCR. TCRdb recomputed calls from the multiplex PCR reads with MiXCR, one row per CDR3 protein. The data contain hundreds of thousands of distinct CDR3 sequences, around a fifth of them singletons.

The chain uses TRBV6-5 and TRBJ1-5; TRBD1 matches 7 bases. Source material: peripheral blood. The TCR originated in a woman under 30 with stable Graves' hyperthyroidism. Some clones in this sample may be carry-over from other donors' samples. The chain's CDR3 is CASSYSSPTGQDQPQHF. In DNA, the CDR3 is TGTGCCAGCAGTTACTCGAGCCCGACAGGGCAGGATCAGCCCCAGCATTTT.